This TCR beta chain was found in a study of OX40 agonist ivuxolimab in advanced cancers. About the research overall: Patients' therapy was ivuxolimab, an antibody that acts as an agonist of OX40 (CD134).

Patients had blood sampled at baseline and again on cycle 4 day 1 and cycle 7 day 1. The CDR3 loop spans 16 amino acids. Germline CDR1 and CDR2: SGHNT and YYREEE (reference sequence). V shed 6 bases and J 4 bases; nucleotides not matched to a gene: 6. The study's findings and limits: Certain nonresponders additionally had low normalized T-cell clonal expansion. There were, on average, more expanded clones in CD8+ T cells than in CD4+.

A remark on this clone: Antigen unknown.

TCRdb keeps only in-frame clones here, not all; method: immunoSEQ multiplex PCR. The table lists 55,000 to 70,000 clones, around four fifths of them singletons, with around 3.6% in the top ten. The sample here was CD4+ or CD8+ T cells sorted from blood, taken in a trial of the OX40 agonist ivuxolimab. This chain links TRBV5-4 with TRBJ2-3, with 15 bases lining up with TRBD2. This TCR came from an adult with an advanced solid tumor such as melanoma, head and neck, liver or kidney cancer. The CDR3, as DNA: TGTGCCAGCACGGGACTAGCGGGAGGTGGCCCAGATACGCAGTATTTT. Translation: CASTGLAGGGPDTQYF.